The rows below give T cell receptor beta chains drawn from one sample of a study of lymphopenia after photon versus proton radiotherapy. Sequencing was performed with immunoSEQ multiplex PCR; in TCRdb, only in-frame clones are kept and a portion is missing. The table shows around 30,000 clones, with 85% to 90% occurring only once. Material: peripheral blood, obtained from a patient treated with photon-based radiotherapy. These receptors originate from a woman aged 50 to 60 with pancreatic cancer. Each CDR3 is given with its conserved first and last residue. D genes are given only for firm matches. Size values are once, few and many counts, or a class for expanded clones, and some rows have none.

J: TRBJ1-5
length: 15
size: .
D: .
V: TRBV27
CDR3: CASSLLGHPFQTQHF
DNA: TGTGCCAGCAGTTTACTGGGACACCCTTTTCAGACCCAGCATTTT

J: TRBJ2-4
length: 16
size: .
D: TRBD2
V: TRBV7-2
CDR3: CASSDASGPRRDIQYF
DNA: TGTGCCAGCAGCGACGCTAGCGGGCCCCGCCGTGACATTCAGTACTTC

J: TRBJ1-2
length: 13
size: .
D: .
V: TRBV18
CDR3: CASSPSGLYGYTF
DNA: TGTGCCAGCTCACCGTCGGGGCTCTATGGCTACACCTTC

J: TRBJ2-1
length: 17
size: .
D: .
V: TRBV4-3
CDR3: CASSQGPQGSSYNEQFF
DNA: TGCGCCAGCAGCCAAGGCCCCCAGGGGAGCTCCTACAATGAGCAGTTCTTC

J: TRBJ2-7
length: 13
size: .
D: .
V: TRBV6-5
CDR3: CASSSTGIYEQYF
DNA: TGTGCCAGCAGTTCTACAGGGATCTACGAGCAGTACTTC

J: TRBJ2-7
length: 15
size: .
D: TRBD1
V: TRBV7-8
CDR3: CASSSETTGAYEQYF
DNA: TGTGCCAGCAGCTCCGAGACGACAGGGGCCTACGAGCAGTACTTC

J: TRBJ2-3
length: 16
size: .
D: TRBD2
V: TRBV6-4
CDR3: CASSDMAGGSTDTQYF
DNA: TGTGCCAGCAGTGACATGGCGGGAGGTAGCACAGATACGCAGTATTTT

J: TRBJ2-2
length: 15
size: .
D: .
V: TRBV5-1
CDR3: CASSFGQVNTGELFF
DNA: TGCGCCAGCAGCTTTGGGCAGGTCAACACCGGGGAGCTGTTTTTT

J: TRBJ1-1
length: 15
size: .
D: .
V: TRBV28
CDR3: CASIRKAPMSTEAFF
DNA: TGTGCCAGCATCCGAAAGGCCCCGATGAGCACTGAAGCTTTCTTT

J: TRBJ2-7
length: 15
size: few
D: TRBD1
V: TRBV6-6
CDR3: CASSSSRNGQDEQYF
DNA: TGTGCCAGCAGTTCCAGTCGGAACGGACAGGACGAGCAGTACTTC

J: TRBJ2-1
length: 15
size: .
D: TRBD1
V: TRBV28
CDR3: CASSSGTGIYNEQFF
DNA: TGTGCCAGCAGTTCCGGGACAGGGATCTACAATGAGCAGTTCTTC

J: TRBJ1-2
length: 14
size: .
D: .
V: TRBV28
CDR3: CASSPTPSNYGYTF
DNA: TGTGCCAGCTCCCCTACACCGTCTAACTATGGCTACACCTTC

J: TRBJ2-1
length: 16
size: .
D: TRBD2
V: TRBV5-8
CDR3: CASSRPGLAPGNEQFF
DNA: TGTGCCAGCAGCCGTCCGGGACTAGCCCCGGGCAATGAGCAGTTCTTC

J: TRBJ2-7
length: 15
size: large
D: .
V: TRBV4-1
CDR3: CASSQDVSWTYEQYF
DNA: TGCGCCAGCAGCCAAGATGTTTCCTGGACCTACGAGCAGTACTTC

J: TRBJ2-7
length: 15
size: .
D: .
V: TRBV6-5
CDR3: CASRRTTGLGHEQYF
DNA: TGTGCCAGCAGACGAACTACGGGGCTGGGGCACGAGCAGTACTTC

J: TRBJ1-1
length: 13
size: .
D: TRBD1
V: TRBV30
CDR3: CAWSTTGGTEAFF
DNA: TGTGCCTGGAGTACCACAGGGGGCACTGAAGCTTTCTTT

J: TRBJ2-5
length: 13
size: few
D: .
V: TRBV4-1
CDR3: CASSRLLSETQYF
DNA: TGCGCCAGCAGCCGATTGTTATCCGAGACCCAGTACTTC